The 4 T cell receptor beta chains below come from one sample, sequenced in a study of cytomegalovirus exposure and HLA in healthy donors. Primers: 60 Vbeta forward and 13 Jbeta reverse. Assay used: immunoSEQ multiplex PCR; TCRdb lists only in-frame clones, some missing. Found here are more than 85,000 clones, around 80% of them singletons; the top ten hold roughly 8%. Sequenced input: PBMCs. The source is a man aged 40-49 years in good health and CMV-seropositive.

The chain combines TRBV28 with TRBJ1-6, with D possibly matching TRBD1 (5 bases). The CDR3 loop spans 14 amino acids. Germline loops: CDR1 MDHEN, CDR2 SYDVKM. V lost 3 bases and J lost 5, with 8 bases in between. CDR3 in amino acids: CASSFRADNSPLHF. In DNA, the CDR3 is TGTGCCAGCAGTTTCAGGGCGGATAATTCACCCCTCCACTTT.

The chain is built from TRBV7-9 and TRBJ2-1, with 9 bases identical to TRBD2. The CDR3 sequence is 15 residues long. Germline V gene data show CDR1 as SEHNR and CDR2 as FQNEAQ (reference sequence). The trim removed 1 base at V and 4 bases at J, leaving 2 bases unmatched. CDR3 sequence: CASSLESGRYNEQFF. CDR3 in DNA: TGTGCCAGCAGCTTAGAGAGCGGGAGGTACAATGAGCAGTTCTTC. The full variable domain, in which reference TRBV7-9 and TRBJ2-1 provide the parts outside the CDR3, is DTGVSQNPRHKITKRGQNVTFRCDPISEHNRLYWYRQTLGQGPEFLTYFQNEAQLEKSRLLSDRFSAERPKGSFSTLEIQRTEQGDSAMYLCASSLESGRYNEQFFGPGTRLTVL.

Note on this clone: The sample has other DNA sequences that encode this CDR3 too. V gene TRBV18 combines with J gene TRBJ1-1; maybe TRBD1 (5 bases). Germline CDR1 reads KGHSH; CDR2 reads LQKENI. The length of the CDR3 is 13 residues. V lost 3 bases and J lost 5, with 10 bases in between. The CDR3 loop is CASSPPGQTEAFF. The CDR3 bases are TGTGCCAGCTCACCCCCAGGGCAAACTGAAGCTTTCTTT.

V usage is TRBV7-3 and J usage is TRBJ1-2; 8 nucleotides agree with TRBD1. This CDR3 has 14 residues. V gave up 5 bases and J gave up 5 bases; unmatched junction bases: 7. Germline V gene data show CDR1 as SGHTA and CDR2 as FQGTGA. Written as DNA, the CDR3 is TGTGCCAGCAGCATGGACAGGGTGGTGTATGGCTACACCTTC. This translates into CASSMDRVVYGYTF.